The 2 T cell receptor beta chains below come from one sample, sequenced in a study of shared clonotypes between healthy human individuals. The assay was immunoSEQ multiplex PCR, and TCRdb's table has in-frame clones only and misses some. This table holds 2 million to 2.5 million clones, 85% to 95% found once. The sequenced sample consisted of naive CD4+ T cells from PBMCs. Subset given: CD45RA+ positively selected. These receptors all come from a man younger than 30 in good health. Some clones in this sample may be carry-over from other donors' samples.

The genes are TRBV28 and TRBJ2-7; D possibly corresponds to TRBD1 (6 bases). CDR1 and CDR2 from the germline V gene are MDHEN and SYDVKM. The CDR3 is made up of 13 amino acids. The chain's CDR3 is CATQGSMLYEQYF. DNA for the CDR3: TGTGCGACGCAGGGGAGCATGCTCTACGAGCAGTACTTC.

The chain links TRBV27 to TRBJ1-4; perhaps TRBD1 as D (6 bases). Trimming left V 3 bases short and J 4 bases short, with 15 bases between. Per the germline V gene, CDR1 is MNHEY and CDR2 is SMNVEV (reference sequence). This CDR3 contains 16 residues. The chain's CDR3 is CASSLTQQGVNEKLFF. In nucleotides, the CDR3 is TGTGCCAGCAGTTTGACTCAACAGGGTGTTAATGAAAAACTGTTTTTT.